This T cell receptor (beta chain) is drawn from a study of blood T cell repertoires in COVID-19. Deletions cut 6 bases from V and 5 bases from J, with 18 bases between. Germline values: CDR1 MGHDK, CDR2 SYGVNS. The CDR3 is 15 residues long. Sequencing used immunoSEQ multiplex PCR; TCRdb keeps in-frame clones, though not all of them. Of 110,000 to 150,000 clones listed, about 86% were seen once; the top ten hold around 8.6%. This sequence was found in a human donor in a cohort sampled during active COVID-19. The chain links TRBV25-1 to TRBJ2-3; the D gene is possibly TRBD2 (6 bases). The specimen sequenced was peripheral blood. CDR3 in amino acids: CASRGGLAAGDTQYF. The DNA of the CDR3 is TGTGCCAGCAGGGGGGGACTGGCCGCTGGAGATACGCAGTATTTT.